This TCR beta chain is from a study of T cell repertoires in cytomegalovirus infection. About the research overall: Matching HLA type and CMV infection were both indicated by public TCR beta signatures.

Germline CDR1 SGHTA, CDR2 FQGTGA. J lost 6 bases, V lost 5 bases, and 9 bases had no gene match. The CDR3 is 15 amino acids. MiXCR was run by TCRdb on the reads, yielding one entry per CDR3 protein. This sample carries around 740,000 distinct CDR3 sequences, 35% to 45% of them seen once, and the ten largest clones take roughly 2.8%. The clonotype was recovered from a human donor in good health (CMV status not recorded). Some clones in this sample may be carry-over from other donors' samples. Sequenced material: PBMCs. The chain has TRBV7-3 and TRBJ2-3; 9 bases are a match to TRBD2. CDR3 nucleotide sequence: TGTGCCAGCAGCGGAAGCGGGGGGAGGGGCGATACGCAGTATTTT. Residues: CASSGSGGRGDTQYF.